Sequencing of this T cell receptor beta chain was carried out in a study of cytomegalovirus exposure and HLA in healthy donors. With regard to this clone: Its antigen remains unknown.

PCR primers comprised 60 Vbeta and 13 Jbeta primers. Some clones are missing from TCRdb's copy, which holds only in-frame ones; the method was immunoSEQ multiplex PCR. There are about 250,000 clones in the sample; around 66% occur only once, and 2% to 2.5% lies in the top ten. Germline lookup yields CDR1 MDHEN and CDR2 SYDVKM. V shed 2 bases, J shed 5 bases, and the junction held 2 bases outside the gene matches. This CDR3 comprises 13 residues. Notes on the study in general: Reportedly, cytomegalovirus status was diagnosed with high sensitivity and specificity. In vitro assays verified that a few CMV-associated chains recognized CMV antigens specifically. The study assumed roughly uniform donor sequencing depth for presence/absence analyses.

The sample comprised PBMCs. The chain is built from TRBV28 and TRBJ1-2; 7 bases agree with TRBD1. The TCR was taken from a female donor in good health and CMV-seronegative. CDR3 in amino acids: CASSLGTAYGYTF. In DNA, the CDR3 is TGTGCCAGCAGTTTAGGGACAGCATATGGCTACACCTTC.